Below, 19 T cell receptor beta chains from the same sample are listed, as sequenced in a study of blood T cell repertoires in COVID-19. Sequencing used immunoSEQ multiplex PCR; TCRdb keeps in-frame clones, though not all of them. Among fewer than 90,000 clones listed, roughly 90% were seen once. Sequenced input: peripheral blood. Every receptor here comes from a man aged 65-85 years with acute or convalescent COVID-19.

The V call is TRBV5-1, the J call TRBJ1-1; 10 positions match TRBD1. From germline, CDR1 is SGHRS and CDR2 YFSETQ. Losses at the gene ends were 0 bases for V and 5 bases for J; bases not matched to a gene: 4. The CDR3 is 15 residues long. CDR3 sequence reads: CASSLAGTGVTEAFF. The DNA for the CDR3 is TGCGCCAGCAGCTTGGCAGGGACAGGGGTTACTGAAGCTTTCTTT.

In its sample, this clone was seen once. CDR3 residues: CASSPQGQVNYGYTF. In DNA, the CDR3 is TGTGCCAGTAGTCCGCAGGGACAGGTCAACTATGGCTACACCTTC. The chain employs TRBV19 and TRBJ1-2, with 8 bases aligning to TRBD1. CDR1 and CDR2 from the germline V gene are LNHDA and SQIVND (reference sequence). V trimming: 5 bases; J trimming: 2 bases; junction bases outside the gene matches: 7. The CDR3 has 15 residues.

The chain combines TRBV12-3 or TRBV12-4 with TRBJ2-2; a weak D match, TRBD2 (5 bases). The CDR3 contains 12 residues. Deletions cut 6 bases from V and 7 bases from J, with 9 bases between. The CDR3 bases are TGTGCCAGCAGCGGACTGTACGGGGAGCTGTTTTTT. This gives the protein CASSGLYGELFF.

The chain's CDR3 is CASSPPVGQNTGELFF. As DNA, the CDR3 is TGCGCCAGCAGCCCCCCGGTTGGACAAAACACCGGGGAGCTGTTTTTT. The genes are TRBV5-1 and TRBJ2-2, with D perhaps matching TRBD1 (5 bases). Trimming stripped 4 bases from V and 2 bases from J, with 15 bases between. This CDR3 region has 16 residues. Germline V CDR1 and CDR2: SGHRS, YFSETQ.

The rearrangement joins TRBV11-3 to TRBJ1-1, with 7 bases that match TRBD1. CDR1 is SGHNT, CDR2 YENEEA, per germline. V shed 4 bases and J 5 bases; nucleotides not matched to a gene: 4. This CDR3 region has 13 residues. The CDR3: CASSSTGETEAFF. Here the CDR3 DNA reads TGTGCCAGCAGCTCCACAGGGGAAACTGAAGCTTTCTTT.

The genes are TRBV5-1 and TRBJ2-2; 8 bases align to TRBD2. Germline values: CDR1 SGHRS, CDR2 YFSETQ. V shed 0 bases, J shed 5 bases, and the junction held 6 bases outside the gene matches. There are 16 residues in the CDR3. The CDR3, as DNA: TGCGCCAGCAGCTTGGCGGAGCGGGGGAGGACCGGGGAGCTGTTTTTT. Translating gives CASSLAERGRTGELFF.

This clone was picked up a small number of times. This chain links TRBV4-3 with TRBJ1-1; D remains unclear. The germline gives CDR1 LGHNA, CDR2 YSLEER. Between the trimmed V and J ends, which lost 0 bases and 3 bases, there was a span of 8 bases. There are 14 residues in the CDR3. The CDR3 nucleotides read TGCGCCAGCAGCCAAGAGGCGAGCGACACTGAAGCTTTCTTT. It yields the protein CASSQEASDTEAFF.

The chain carries TRBV28 and TRBJ2-7; D ambiguous. Germline CDR1 and CDR2: MDHEN and SYDVKM. V was pared by 5 bases and J by 0 bases, with 11 bases between. The CDR3 covers 14 residues. In nucleotides, the CDR3 is TGTGCCAGCAGTCGTGTGTTGTTCTCCTACGAGCAGTACTTC. Translating gives CASSRVLFSYEQYF.

The chain combines TRBV24-1 with TRBJ2-2; D may be TRBD1 (6 bases). CDR3 size: 15 residues. CDR1 is KGHDR, CDR2 SFDVKD, per germline. Trimming pared 3 bases from V and 4 bases from J, leaving 11 bases between. The CDR3 sequence is CATSDLGAGTGELFF. For the CDR3, the DNA is TGTGCCACCAGTGATCTGGGGGCGGGCACCGGGGAGCTGTTTTTT.

This clone has just one count. The chain joins TRBV11-3 to TRBJ2-2; a possible D gene is TRBD1 (5 bases). The germline CDR1 and CDR2 sequences are SGHNT and YENEEA. Deletions cut 5 bases from V and 6 bases from J, with 7 bases between. The CDR3 consists of 12 residues. CDR3 sequence: CASSPGPGELFF. The DNA for the CDR3 is TGTGCCAGCAGCCCAGGGCCCGGGGAGCTGTTTTTT. Full variable domain (outside the CDR3, taken from reference TRBV11-3 and TRBJ2-2): EAGVVQSPRYKIIEKKQPVAFWCNPISGHNTLYWYLQNLGQGPELLIRYENEEAVDDSQLPKDRFSAERLKGVDSTLKIQPAELGDSAVYLCASSPGPGELFFGEGSRLTVL.

This clone was counted a few times. The chain employs TRBV18 and TRBJ1-6, with D perhaps TRBD1 (6 bases). Germline CDR1 is KGHSH and CDR2 is LQKENI. The V gene lost 3 bases and the J gene lost 5 bases, with 14 bases spanning the gap. The CDR3 is 16 amino acids. The CDR3, as DNA: TGTGCCAGCTCACCGGACAGTTCACTTAATAATTCACCCCTCCACTTT. Translating it yields CASSPDSSLNNSPLHF.

This sequence joins TRBV7-2 and TRBJ2-1; D remains unclear. This CDR3 contains 15 residues. V gave up 5 bases and J gave up 6 bases, with 17 bases separating them. Germline loops: CDR1 SGHTA, CDR2 FQGNSA. In DNA, the CDR3 is TGTGCCAGCAGCCCACGACTTGACTCATTCAATGAGCAGTTCTTC. This gives the protein CASSPRLDSFNEQFF. The full variable domain, completed using reference TRBV7-2 and TRBJ2-1, is GAGVSQSPSNKVTEKGKDVELRCDPISGHTALYWYRQSLGQGLEFLIYFQGNSAPDKSGLPSDRFSAERTGGSVSTLTIQRTQQEDSAVYLCASSPRLDSFNEQFFGPGTRLTVL.

The chain carries TRBV29-1 and TRBJ2-4, with D perhaps matching TRBD1 (5 bases). The CDR3 spans 15 residues. Germline values: CDR1 SQVTM, CDR2 ANQGSEA. V dropped 0 bases and J dropped 1 base, with 10 bases sitting between them. The CDR3 protein is CSVEEQALAKNIQYF. The CDR3 DNA reads TGCAGCGTTGAAGAACAGGCTCTTGCCAAAAACATTCAGTACTTC.

This clone was counted a few times. The V gene is TRBV15, the J gene TRBJ2-1; D uncertain. CDR3 length: 15 residues. Germline assignment: CDR1 LNHNV and CDR2 YYDKDF (reference sequence). V was trimmed by 0 bases and J by 5 bases, leaving 11 bases between them. This CDR3 is CATSRDGRQDNEQFF. The CDR3 DNA is TGTGCCACCAGCAGAGATGGGCGACAAGACAATGAGCAGTTCTTC.

The chain joins TRBV5-5 to TRBJ1-3, with 7 positions matching TRBD1. This CDR3 has 15 amino acids. V shed 4 bases and J 4 bases; nucleotides not matched to a gene: 8. Germline CDR1 reads SGHKS; CDR2 reads YYEKEE (reference sequence). The CDR3 nucleotides are TGTGCCAGCAGCGCGATGACAGGGCTCGGAAACACCATATATTTT. Encoded protein: CASSAMTGLGNTIYF.

V and J are TRBV6-5 and TRBJ1-6, with TRBD1 as a possible D gene (5 bases). From germline, CDR1 is MNHEY and CDR2 SVGAGI. This CDR3 is built from 14 residues. V lost 7 bases to trimming and J lost 7 bases, with 14 bases between them. Here the CDR3 reads CASMSGTRNSPLHF. CDR3 DNA sequence: TGTGCCAGCATGAGTGGGACTAGAAATTCACCCCTCCACTTT.

The chain joins TRBV10-3 to TRBJ1-5; 7 nucleotides align to TRBD1. V lost 10 bases to trimming and J lost 5 bases; unmatched junction nucleotides: 11. The germline CDR1 and CDR2 sequences are ENHRY and SYGVKD. The CDR3 is 14 amino acids. CDR3: CASRTGDRYQPQHF. The CDR3 DNA is TGTGCCAGCCGTACTGGGGACAGATATCAGCCCCAGCATTTT.

The chain uses TRBV11-1 and TRBJ2-3; the match to TRBD2 covers 10 bases. Germline V gene data show CDR1 as SGHAT and CDR2 as FQDESV (reference sequence). V lost 1 base, J lost 5 bases, and 6 bases stayed unmatched. The CDR3 spans 16 residues. The CDR3 loop is CASSLVQRGGLDTQYF. In DNA, the CDR3 is TGTGCCAGCAGCTTAGTGCAGCGGGGGGGCCTAGATACGCAGTATTTT.

This clone has a handful of counts. This chain joins TRBV4-3 and TRBJ2-7; TRBD2 matches at 11 bases. The germline V gene has CDR1 LGHNA and CDR2 YSLEER. The V segment lost 3 bases and the J segment 2 bases; nucleotides outside the gene matches: 3. The CDR3 sequence is 15 residues long. The CDR3 DNA sequence: TGCGCCAGCAGCCATGGGACTAGCGGAACCTACGAGCAGTACTTC. Amino acids: CASSHGTSGTYEQYF.